This T cell receptor beta chain came from a study of cytomegalovirus exposure and HLA in healthy donors. Study at large: An early data release held around 80 million unique TCRs from HLA-typed donors.

The CDR3 has 13 residues. Germline CDR1 is GTSNPN and CDR2 is SVGIG (reference sequence). Study results and limitations: A likely sequencing artifact accounted for one observed cluster of highly shared sequence variants. Association of a missense DCLRE1C variant with TCR beta V- and J-gene trimming was reported in a later analysis.

The PCR used 60 Vbeta and 13 Jbeta primers. Only in-frame clones appear in the TCRdb table, and some are missing; sequencing was by immunoSEQ multiplex PCR. The sample holds 65,000 to 90,000 clones, 78% seen once. With regard to this clone: The antigen is not known.

The sample comprised PBMCs. The V and J genes are TRBV30 and TRBJ2-1, with 10 positions matching TRBD1. This sequence was found in a woman between 40 and 55 years old in good health and CMV-seropositive. CDR3 residues: CSMGTGEHNEQFF. CDR3 sequence (DNA): TGTTCTATGGGGACAGGGGAACACAATGAGCAGTTCTTC. The whole variable domain, remainder taken from reference TRBV30 and TRBJ2-1, is SQTIHQWPATLVQPVGSPLSLECTVEGTSNPNLYWYRQAAGRGLQLLFYSVGIGQISSEVPQNLSASRPQDRQFILSSKKLLLSDSGFYLCSMGTGEHNEQFFGPGTRLTVL.